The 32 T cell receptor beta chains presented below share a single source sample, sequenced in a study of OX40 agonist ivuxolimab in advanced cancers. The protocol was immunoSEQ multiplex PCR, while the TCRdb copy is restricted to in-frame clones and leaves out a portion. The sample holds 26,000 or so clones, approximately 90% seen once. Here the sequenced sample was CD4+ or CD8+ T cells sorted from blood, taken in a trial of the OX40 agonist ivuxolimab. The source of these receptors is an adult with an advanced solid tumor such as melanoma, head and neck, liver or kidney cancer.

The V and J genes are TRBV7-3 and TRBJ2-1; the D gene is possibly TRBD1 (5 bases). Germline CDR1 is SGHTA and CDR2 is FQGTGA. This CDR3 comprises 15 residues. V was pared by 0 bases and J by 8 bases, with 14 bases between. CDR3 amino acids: CASSLTASLGDEQFF. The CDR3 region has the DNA TGTGCCAGCAGCTTAACAGCCAGTCTAGGGGATGAGCAGTTCTTC.

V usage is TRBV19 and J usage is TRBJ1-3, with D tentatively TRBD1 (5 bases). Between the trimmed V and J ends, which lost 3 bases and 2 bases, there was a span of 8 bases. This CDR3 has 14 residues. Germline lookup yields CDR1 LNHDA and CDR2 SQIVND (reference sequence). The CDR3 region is CASSIWGTGNTIYF. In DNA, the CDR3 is TGTGCCAGTAGTATCTGGGGGACTGGAAACACCATATATTTT.

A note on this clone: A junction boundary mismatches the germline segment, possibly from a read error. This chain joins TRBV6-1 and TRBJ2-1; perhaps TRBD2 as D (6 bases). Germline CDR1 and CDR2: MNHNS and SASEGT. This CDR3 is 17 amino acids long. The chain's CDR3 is CAISELVAESSYNEQFF. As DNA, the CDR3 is TGTGCCATCAGTGAGTTGGTAGCGGAGAGCTCCTACAATGAGCAGTTCTTC.

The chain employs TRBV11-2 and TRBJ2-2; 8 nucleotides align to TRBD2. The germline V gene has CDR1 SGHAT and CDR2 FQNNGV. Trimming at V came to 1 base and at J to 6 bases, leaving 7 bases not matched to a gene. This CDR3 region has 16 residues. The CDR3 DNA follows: TGTGCCAGCAGCTTAGGAGCGGGAGAATCAGCCGGGGAGCTGTTTTTT. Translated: CASSLGAGESAGELFF.

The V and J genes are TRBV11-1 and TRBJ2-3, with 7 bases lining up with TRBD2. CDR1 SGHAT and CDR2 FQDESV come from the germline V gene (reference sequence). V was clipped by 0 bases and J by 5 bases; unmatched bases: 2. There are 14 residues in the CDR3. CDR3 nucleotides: TGTGCCAGCAGCTTAGCGGGAGGGGTAGATACGCAGTATTTT. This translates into CASSLAGGVDTQYF.

Here the CDR3 reads CASSVYTDTQYF. The CDR3 DNA reads as TGTGCCAGCAGCGTCTACACAGATACGCAGTATTTT. The V call is TRBV7-6, the J call TRBJ2-3; unclear D gene. Trimming left V 5 bases short and J 2 bases short, with 5 bases between. Germline CDR1 SGHVS, CDR2 FNYEAQ. This CDR3 contains 12 residues.

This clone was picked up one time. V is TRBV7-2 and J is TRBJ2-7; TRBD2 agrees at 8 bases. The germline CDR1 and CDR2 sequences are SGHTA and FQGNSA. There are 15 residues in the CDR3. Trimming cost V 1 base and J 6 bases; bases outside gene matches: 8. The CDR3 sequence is CASSLGGRHLREQYF. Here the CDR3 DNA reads TGTGCCAGCAGCTTAGGCGGGAGGCATTTGCGCGAGCAGTACTTC.

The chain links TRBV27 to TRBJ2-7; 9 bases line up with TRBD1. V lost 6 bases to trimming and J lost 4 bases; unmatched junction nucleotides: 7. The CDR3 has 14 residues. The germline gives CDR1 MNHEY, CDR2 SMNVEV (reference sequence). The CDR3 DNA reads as TGTGCCAGCAGCCTCGCACAGGGGGCGTACGAGCAGTACTTC. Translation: CASSLAQGAYEQYF.

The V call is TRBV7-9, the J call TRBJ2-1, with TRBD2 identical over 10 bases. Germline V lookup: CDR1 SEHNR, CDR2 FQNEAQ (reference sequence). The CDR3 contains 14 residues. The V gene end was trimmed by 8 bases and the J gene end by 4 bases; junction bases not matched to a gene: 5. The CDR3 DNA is TGTGCCAGCGGAGAAGCGGGAGGGTACAATGAGCAGTTCTTC. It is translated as CASGEAGGYNEQFF.

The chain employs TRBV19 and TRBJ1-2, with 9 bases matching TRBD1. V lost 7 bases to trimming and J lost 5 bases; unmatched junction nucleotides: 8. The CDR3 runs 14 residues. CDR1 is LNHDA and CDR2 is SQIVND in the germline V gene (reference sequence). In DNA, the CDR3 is TGTGCCAGTAATTCCGGGACAGGGTTTTATGGCTACACCTTC. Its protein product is CASNSGTGFYGYTF.

The chain's CDR3 is CASSELRGTSGEETQYF. The CDR3 DNA sequence: TGTGCCAGCAGTGAATTGAGAGGGACTAGCGGGGAAGAGACCCAGTACTTC. The chain uses TRBV25-1 and TRBJ2-5, with 13 bases lining up with TRBD2. The CDR3 contains 17 residues. V lost 1 base and J lost 3; bases outside the gene matches: 5. Germline CDR1 and CDR2: MGHDK and SYGVNS.

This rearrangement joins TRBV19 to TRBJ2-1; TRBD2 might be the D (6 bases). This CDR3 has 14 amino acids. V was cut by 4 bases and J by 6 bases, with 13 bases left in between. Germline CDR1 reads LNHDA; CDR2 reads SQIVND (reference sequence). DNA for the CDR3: TGTGCCAGTAGTAGTCTTGGGGGGTTCAATGAGCAGTTCTTC. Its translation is CASSSLGGFNEQFF.

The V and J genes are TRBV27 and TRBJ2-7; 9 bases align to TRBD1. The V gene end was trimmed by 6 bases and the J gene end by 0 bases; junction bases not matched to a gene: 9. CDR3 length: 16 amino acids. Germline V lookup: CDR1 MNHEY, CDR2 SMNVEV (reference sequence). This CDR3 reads CASREPGTGPSYEQYF. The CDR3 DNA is TGTGCCAGCAGAGAACCTGGGACAGGGCCCTCCTACGAGCAGTACTTC.

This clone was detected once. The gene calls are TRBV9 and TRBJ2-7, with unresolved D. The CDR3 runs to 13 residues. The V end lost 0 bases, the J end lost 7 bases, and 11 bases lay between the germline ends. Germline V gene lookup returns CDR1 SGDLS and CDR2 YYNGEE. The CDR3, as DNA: TGTGCCAGCAGCGTAGCTGACCTGGAAGAGCAGTACTTC. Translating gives CASSVADLEEQYF. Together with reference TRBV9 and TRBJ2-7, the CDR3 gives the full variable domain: DSGVTQTPKHLITATGQRVTLRCSPRSGDLSVYWYQQSLDQGLQFLIQYYNGEERAKGNILERFSAQQFPDLHSELNLSSLELGDSALYFCASSVADLEEQYFGPGTRLTVT.

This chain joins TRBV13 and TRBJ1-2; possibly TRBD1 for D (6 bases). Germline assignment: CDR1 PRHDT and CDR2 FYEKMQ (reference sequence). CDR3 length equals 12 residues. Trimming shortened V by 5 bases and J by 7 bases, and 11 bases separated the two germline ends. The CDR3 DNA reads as TGTGCCAGCAGCCCTTTAGGGGGTGGCTACACCTTC. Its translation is CASSPLGGGYTF.

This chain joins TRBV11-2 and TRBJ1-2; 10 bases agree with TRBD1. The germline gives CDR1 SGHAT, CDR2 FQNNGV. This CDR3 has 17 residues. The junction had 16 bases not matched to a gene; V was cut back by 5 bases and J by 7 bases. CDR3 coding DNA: TGTGCCAGCAGCCCCGGGACAGGGGATGGGGTGGGTGGTGGCTACACCTTC. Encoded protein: CASSPGTGDGVGGGYTF.

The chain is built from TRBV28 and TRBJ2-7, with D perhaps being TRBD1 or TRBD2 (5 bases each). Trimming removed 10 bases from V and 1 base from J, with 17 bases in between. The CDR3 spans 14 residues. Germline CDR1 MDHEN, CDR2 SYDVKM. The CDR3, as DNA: TGTGCCACCCTACCCGGGACGGCGTCCTACGAGCAGTACTTC. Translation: CATLPGTASYEQYF. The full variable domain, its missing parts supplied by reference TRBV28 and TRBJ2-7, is DVKVTQSSRYLVKRTGEKVFLECVQDMDHENMFWYRQDPGLGLRLIYFSYDVKMKEKGDIPEGYSVSREKKERFSLILESASTNQTSMYLCATLPGTASYEQYFGPGTRLTVT.

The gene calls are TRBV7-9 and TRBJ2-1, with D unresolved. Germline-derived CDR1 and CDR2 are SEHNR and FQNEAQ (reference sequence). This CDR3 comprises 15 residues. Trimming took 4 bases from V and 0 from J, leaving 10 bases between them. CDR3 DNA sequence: TGTGCCAGCAGCTCGTTTCAGAGCTCCTACAATGAGCAGTTCTTC. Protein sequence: CASSSFQSSYNEQFF.

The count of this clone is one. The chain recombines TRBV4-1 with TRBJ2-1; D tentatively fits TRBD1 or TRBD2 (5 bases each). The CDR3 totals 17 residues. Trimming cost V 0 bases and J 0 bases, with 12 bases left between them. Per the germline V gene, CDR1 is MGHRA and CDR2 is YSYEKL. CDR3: CASSQESWGSSYNEQFF. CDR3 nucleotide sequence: TGCGCCAGCAGCCAAGAAAGTTGGGGGAGCTCCTACAATGAGCAGTTCTTC.

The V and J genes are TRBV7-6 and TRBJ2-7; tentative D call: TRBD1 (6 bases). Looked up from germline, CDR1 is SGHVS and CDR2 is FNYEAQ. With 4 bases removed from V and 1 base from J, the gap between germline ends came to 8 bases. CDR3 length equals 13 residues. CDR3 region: CASSSDSSYEQYF. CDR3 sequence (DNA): TGTGCCAGCAGCTCGGACAGTTCCTACGAGCAGTACTTC.

The CDR3 protein is CASSFGQGADGYTF. In nucleotides, the CDR3 is TGCGCCAGCAGCTTTGGACAGGGGGCGGATGGCTACACCTTC. The genes are TRBV5-1 and TRBJ1-2; 11 nucleotides align to TRBD1. The CDR3 is made up of 14 amino acids. The V and J ends lost 2 bases and 6 bases, in that order; junction bases with no gene match: 3. Germline values: CDR1 SGHRS, CDR2 YFSETQ. Drawing the rest from reference TRBV5-1 and TRBJ1-2, the complete variable domain is KAGVTQTPRYLIKTRGQQVTLSCSPISGHRSVSWYQQTPGQGLQFLFEYFSETQRNKGNFPGRFSGRQFSNSRSEMNVSTLELGDSALYLCASSFGQGADGYTFGSGTRLTVV.

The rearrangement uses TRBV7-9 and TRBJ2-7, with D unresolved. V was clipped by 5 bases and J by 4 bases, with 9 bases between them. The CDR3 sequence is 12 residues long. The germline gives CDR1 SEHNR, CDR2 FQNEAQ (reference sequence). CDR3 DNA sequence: TGTGCCAGCAGCGACGGGTGGTACGAGCAGTACTTC. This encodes CASSDGWYEQYF. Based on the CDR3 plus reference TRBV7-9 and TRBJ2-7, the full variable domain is DTGVSQNPRHKITKRGQNVTFRCDPISEHNRLYWYRQTLGQGPEFLTYFQNEAQLEKSRLLSDRFSAERPKGSFSTLEIQRTEQGDSAMYLCASSDGWYEQYFGPGTRLTVT.

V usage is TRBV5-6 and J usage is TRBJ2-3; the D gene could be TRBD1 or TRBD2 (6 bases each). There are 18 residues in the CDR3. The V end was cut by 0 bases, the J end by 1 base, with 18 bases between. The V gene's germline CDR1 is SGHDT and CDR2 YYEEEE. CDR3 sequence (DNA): TGTGCCAGCAGCTTGGAGGCATGGGGGGCAACTCGCACAGATACGCAGTATTTT. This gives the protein CASSLEAWGATRTDTQYF.

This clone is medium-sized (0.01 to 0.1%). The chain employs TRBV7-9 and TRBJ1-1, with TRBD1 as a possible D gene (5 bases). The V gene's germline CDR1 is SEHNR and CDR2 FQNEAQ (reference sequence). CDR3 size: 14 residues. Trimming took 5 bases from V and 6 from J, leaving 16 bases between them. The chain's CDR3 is CASSDLEGLPEAFF. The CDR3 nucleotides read TGTGCCAGCAGCGACCTTGAGGGACTCCCTGAAGCTTTCTTT.

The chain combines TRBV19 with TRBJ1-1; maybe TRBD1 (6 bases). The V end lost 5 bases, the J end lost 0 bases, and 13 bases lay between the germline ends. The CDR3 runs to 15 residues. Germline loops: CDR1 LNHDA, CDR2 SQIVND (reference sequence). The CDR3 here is CASSVSQGMNTEAFF. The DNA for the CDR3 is TGTGCCAGTAGTGTCTCCCAGGGGATGAACACTGAAGCTTTCTTT.

The CDR3 bases are TGTGCCAGCAGTTCCGGGACCAATGCTCCCTACTATGGCTACACCTTC. Its translation: CASSSGTNAPYYGYTF. The V and J genes are TRBV28 and TRBJ1-2; maybe TRBD1 (5 bases). Germline-derived CDR1 and CDR2 are MDHEN and SYDVKM. CDR3 size: 16 residues. The V and J ends lost 4 bases and 3 bases respectively, with 18 bases between them.

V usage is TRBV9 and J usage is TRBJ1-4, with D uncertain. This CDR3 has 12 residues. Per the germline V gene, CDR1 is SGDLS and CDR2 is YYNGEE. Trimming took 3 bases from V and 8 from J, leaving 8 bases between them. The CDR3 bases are TGTGCCAGCAGCGGCCGGACGGAAAAACTGTTTTTT. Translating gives CASSGRTEKLFF.

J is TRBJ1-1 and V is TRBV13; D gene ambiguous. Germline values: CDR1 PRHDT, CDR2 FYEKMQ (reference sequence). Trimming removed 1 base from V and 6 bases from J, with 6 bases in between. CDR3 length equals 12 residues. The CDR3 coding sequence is TGTGCCAGCAGCTTAGTGGGTCCTGAAGCTTTCTTT. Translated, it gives CASSLVGPEAFF.

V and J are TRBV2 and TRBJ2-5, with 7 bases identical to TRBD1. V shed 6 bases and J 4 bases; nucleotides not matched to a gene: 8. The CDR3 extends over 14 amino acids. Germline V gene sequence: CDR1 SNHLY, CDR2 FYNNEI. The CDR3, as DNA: TGTGCCAGCAGCGACCCCGGACAGGTAGAGACCCAGTACTTC. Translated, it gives CASSDPGQVETQYF.

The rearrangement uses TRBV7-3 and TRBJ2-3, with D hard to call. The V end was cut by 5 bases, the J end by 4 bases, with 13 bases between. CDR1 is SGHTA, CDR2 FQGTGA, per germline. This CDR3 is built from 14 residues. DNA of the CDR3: TGTGCCAGCAGCCGCCTCGGAAGTCCAGATACGCAGTATTTT. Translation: CASSRLGSPDTQYF. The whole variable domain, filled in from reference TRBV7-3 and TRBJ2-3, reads GAGVSQTPSNKVTEKGKYVELRCDPISGHTALYWYRQSLGQGPEFLIYFQGTGAADDSGLPNDRFFAVRPEGSVSTLKIQRTERGDSAVYLCASSRLGSPDTQYFGPGTRLTVL.

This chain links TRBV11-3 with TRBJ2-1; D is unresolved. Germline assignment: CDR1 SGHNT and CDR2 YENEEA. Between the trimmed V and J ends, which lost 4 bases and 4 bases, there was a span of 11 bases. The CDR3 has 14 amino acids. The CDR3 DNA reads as TGTGCCAGCAGCTCCTGGGCAAATTACAATGAGCAGTTCTTC. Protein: CASSSWANYNEQFF.

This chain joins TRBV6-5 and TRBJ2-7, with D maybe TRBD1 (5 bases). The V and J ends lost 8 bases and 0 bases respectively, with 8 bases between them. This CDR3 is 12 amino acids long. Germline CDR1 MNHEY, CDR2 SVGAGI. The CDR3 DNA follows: TGTGCCAGCCAGGGTCCCTCCTACGAGCAGTACTTC. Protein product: CASQGPSYEQYF.